These 26 T cell receptor beta chains were sequenced from one sample in a study of T cell repertoires in cytomegalovirus infection. TCRdb ran MiXCR on the reads and lists one entry per CDR3 protein. The sample includes roughly 500,000 distinct CDR3 sequences, roughly 42% seen only once; the top ten take around 45%. What these receptors recognize is not known. The starting material was cultured PBMCs, obtained from culture after CMV antigen stimulation. These receptor sequences come from a human donor in good health (CMV status not recorded). Some clones in this sample may be carry-over from other donors' samples.

This clonotype was detected only once. V and J are TRBV2 and TRBJ2-1; 7 bases match TRBD2. Trimming cost V 8 bases and J 0 bases; bases outside gene matches: 4. The germline V gene encodes CDR1 SNHLY and CDR2 FYNNEI. This CDR3 is built from 14 residues. The CDR3 DNA reads as TGTGCCAGCGGGGGGGTATCCTCCTACAATGAGCAGTTCTTC. Residues: CASGGVSSYNEQFF. Using reference TRBV2 and TRBJ2-1 for the parts outside the CDR3, the full variable domain is EPEVTQTPSHQVTQMGQEVILRCVPISNHLYFYWYRQILGQKVEFLVSFYNNEISEKSEIFDDQFSVERPDGSNFTLKIRSTKLEDSAMYFCASGGVSSYNEQFFGPGTRLTVL.

Only a few counts were recorded for this clonotype. The gene calls are TRBV4-3 and TRBJ2-1; 10 nucleotides match TRBD2. Per germline, CDR1 LGHNA and CDR2 YSLEER. CDR3 length equals 16 residues. The V gene end was trimmed by 2 bases and the J gene end by 8 bases; junction bases not matched to a gene: 9. CDR3 residues: CASSQHRLAGGDEQFF. In nucleotides, the CDR3 is TGCGCCAGCAGCCAACACAGACTAGCGGGTGGAGATGAGCAGTTCTTC.

V is TRBV6-5 and J is TRBJ2-7, with 8 nucleotides matching TRBD2. Trimming cost V 8 bases and J 6 bases; bases outside gene matches: 6. CDR1 and CDR2 from the germline V gene are MNHEY and SVGAGI. The CDR3 consists of 12 residues. The CDR3 bases are TGTGCCAGCCGCCGGGGGGGAGGCGAGCAGTACTTC. This translates into CASRRGGGEQYF.

This chain links TRBV6-1 with TRBJ1-6; 12 bases are shared with TRBD1. The ends lost 5 bases at V and 9 bases at J; junction bases unmatched: 5. Germline values: CDR1 MNHNS, CDR2 SASEGT. The CDR3 length is 15 residues. The CDR3 sequence is CASSRDRGRFSPLHF. The CDR3 region has the DNA TGTGCCAGCAGTAGGGACAGGGGGCGATTTTCACCCCTCCACTTT.

This clonotype has just a few counts. The chain employs TRBV7-9 and TRBJ1-4, with D maybe TRBD1 (5 bases). Trimming pared 5 bases from V and 3 bases from J, leaving 13 bases between. Germline-derived CDR1 and CDR2 are SEHNR and FQNEAQ (reference sequence). The CDR3 extends over 15 amino acids. The CDR3 DNA is TGTGCCAGCAGCCCACCCGGGGCGGCTAATGAAAAACTGTTTTTT. This encodes CASSPPGAANEKLFF.

This clonotype has just a few counts. This chain joins TRBV5-1 and TRBJ1-1, with 8 nucleotides matching TRBD1. From germline, CDR1 is SGHRS and CDR2 YFSETQ. V shed 4 bases and J 6 bases; nucleotides not matched to a gene: 11. The CDR3 extends over 15 amino acids. The CDR3 region is CASSLRTGKDAEAFF. CDR3 DNA: TGCGCCAGCAGCCTTCGGACAGGGAAAGACGCTGAAGCTTTCTTT.

The chain is built from TRBV5-1 and TRBJ2-7, with D unclear. The V and J ends lost 0 bases and 2 bases respectively, with 12 bases between them. CDR3 size: 15 residues. From germline, CDR1 is SGHRS and CDR2 YFSETQ. The CDR3 sequence: CASSLGLGLAYEQYF. CDR3 DNA: TGCGCCAGCAGCTTGGGTCTAGGTCTCGCCTACGAGCAGTACTTC.

This clonotype was picked up a small number of times. This chain links TRBV20-1 with TRBJ2-7; 10 bases fit TRBD2. CDR3 size: 13 residues. Germline V gives CDR1 DFQATT, CDR2 SNEGSKA (reference sequence). V was clipped by 2 bases and J by 3 bases; unmatched bases: 1. CDR3 DNA sequence: TGCAGTGCTAGAACTAGCGGGATCTACGAGCAGTACTTC. Translated: CSARTSGIYEQYF.

The rearrangement joins TRBV4-2 to TRBJ1-4; tentative D call: TRBD1 (5 bases). V was cut by 2 bases and J by 2 bases, with 9 bases left in between. The CDR3 length is 15 residues. CDR1 LGHNA and CDR2 YNFKEQ come from the germline V gene. CDR3 in amino acids: CASSQPRGTNEKLFF. The CDR3 DNA is TGTGCCAGCAGCCAACCCCGGGGGACTAATGAAAAACTGTTTTTT.

The chain has TRBV6-5 and TRBJ2-7; D is uncertain. Germline V CDR1 and CDR2: MNHEY, SVGAGI. The CDR3 contains 14 residues. Deletions cut 2 bases from V and 3 bases from J, with 11 bases between. DNA of the CDR3: TGTGCCAGCAGTTACCTGCCGGGCGGCTACGAGCAGTACTTC. This sequence encodes CASSYLPGGYEQYF.

The chain is built from TRBV6-8 and TRBJ2-3; D is unclear. The V gene's germline CDR1 is MNHGY and CDR2 SAAAGT. The CDR3 runs 15 residues. V lost 3 bases and J lost 5, with 15 bases in between. This CDR3 reads CASSYVGPTLDTQYF. CDR3 in DNA: TGTGCCAGCAGTTATGTCGGCCCGACCCTAGATACGCAGTATTTT.

This clonotype was observed a few times. The rearrangement uses TRBV7-2 and TRBJ1-1; tentatively, D is TRBD1 (5 bases). Trimming took 5 bases from V and 3 from J, leaving 13 bases between them. The CDR3 loop spans 14 amino acids. CDR1 and CDR2 from the germline V gene are SGHTA and FQGNSA. The CDR3 reads CASSLEGWDTEAFF. The CDR3 DNA sequence: TGTGCCAGCAGCCTAGAGGGGTGGGACACTGAAGCTTTCTTT.

This chain's CDR3 is CASGGGANVLTF. The CDR3 DNA reads TGTGCCAGTGGTGGAGGGGCCAACGTCCTGACTTTC. This chain links TRBV19 with TRBJ2-6; D gene unclear. Germline V lookup: CDR1 LNHDA, CDR2 SQIVND (reference sequence). V lost 8 bases and J 4 bases, leaving 6 bases between the germline ends. This CDR3 is built from 12 residues.

The chain combines TRBV6-2 or TRBV6-3 with TRBJ1-1; no clear D gene. Deletions cut 2 bases from V and 1 base from J, with 20 bases between. There are 18 residues in the CDR3. Germline V lookup: CDR1 MNHEY, CDR2 SVGEGT. The CDR3 reads CASSYALQRRDSNTEAFF. As DNA, the CDR3 is TGTGCCAGCAGTTACGCATTACAGCGAAGAGATTCGAACACTGAAGCTTTCTTT.

The chain employs TRBV20-1 and TRBJ2-7; 9 nucleotides match TRBD1. Germline V gives CDR1 DFQATT, CDR2 SNEGSKA (reference sequence). Trimming cost V 6 bases and J 6 bases; bases outside gene matches: 12. This CDR3 comprises 14 residues. CDR3 sequence reads: CSAGGDRGMFEQYF. The CDR3, as DNA: TGCAGTGCCGGAGGCGACAGGGGGATGTTCGAGCAGTACTTC.

The chain joins TRBV7-2 to TRBJ1-3; no clear D. The CDR3 has 15 residues. With 1 base removed from V and 6 bases from J, the gap between germline ends came to 13 bases. CDR1 and CDR2 from the germline V gene are SGHTA and FQGNSA. CDR3 DNA: TGTGCCAGCAGCTTAGATTCCGGGCAACTAAACACCATATATTTT. It codes for CASSLDSGQLNTIYF.

J is TRBJ2-7 and V is TRBV27; TRBD2 matches 12 bases. Germline CDR1 reads MNHEY; CDR2 reads SMNVEV (reference sequence). There are 16 residues in the CDR3. The V gene end was trimmed by 4 bases and the J gene end by 4 bases; junction bases not matched to a gene: 8. The CDR3 protein is CASSSLLTSGGYEQYF. CDR3 nucleotides: TGTGCCAGCAGTTCCTTGCTGACTAGCGGGGGATACGAGCAGTACTTC.

The chain employs TRBV11-2 and TRBJ1-1; TRBD1 might be the D (6 bases). CDR1 and CDR2 (germline): SGHAT, FQNNGV. This CDR3 has 17 residues. The germline V and J ends were trimmed by 3 bases and 1 base, with 18 bases remaining between them. The CDR3 DNA is TGTGCCAGCAGCTTTTTTAGGCTGTGGACAGAGAACACTGAAGCTTTCTTT. Amino acid sequence: CASSFFRLWTENTEAFF. Full variable domain (missing parts from reference TRBV11-2 and TRBJ1-1): EAGVAQSPRYKIIEKRQSVAFWCNPISGHATLYWYQQILGQGPKLLIQFQNNGVVDDSQLPKDRFSAERLKGVDSTLKIQPAKLEDSAVYLCASSFFRLWTENTEAFFGQGTRLTVV.

The chain has TRBV19 and TRBJ1-5; the match to TRBD1 covers 7 bases. The trim removed 7 bases at V and 2 bases at J, leaving 11 bases unmatched. This CDR3 has 16 residues. Germline loops: CDR1 LNHDA, CDR2 SQIVND (reference sequence). The CDR3 nucleotides read TGTGCCAGTACCGAACAGGGGTGGTACGGCAATCAGCCCCAGCATTTT. Translated, it gives CASTEQGWYGNQPQHF.

This clonotype has just a few counts. This chain uses TRBV6-1 with TRBJ1-1; no firm D call. Germline-derived CDR1 and CDR2 are MNHNS and SASEGT. The V and J ends lost 8 bases and 5 bases respectively, with 9 bases between them. This CDR3 region has 11 residues. This chain's CDR3 is CASERWTEAFF. The CDR3, as DNA: TGTGCCAGCGAAAGATGGACTGAAGCTTTCTTT.

This clonotype was picked up one time. The rearrangement links TRBV28 to TRBJ2-1; D call uncertain. Trimming took off 5 bases at V and 0 bases at J, with 17 bases between the two ends. CDR3 length: 17 amino acids. CDR1 is MDHEN and CDR2 is SYDVKM in the germline V gene. In DNA form, the CDR3 reads TGTGCCAGCAGTATCCCGGTGGGAATGGGCTCCTACAATGAGCAGTTCTTC. Protein: CASSIPVGMGSYNEQFF.

This clonotype appeared a few times. The genes are TRBV7-9 and TRBJ2-7, with 9 bases that match TRBD1. The CDR3 contains 15 residues. CDR1 is SEHNR, CDR2 FQNEAQ, per germline (reference sequence). The V gene end was trimmed by 5 bases and the J gene end by 3 bases; junction bases not matched to a gene: 8. CDR3 protein: CASSLGQGALYEQYF. The CDR3 DNA reads as TGTGCCAGCAGCCTGGGACAGGGTGCACTCTACGAGCAGTACTTC.

V and J are TRBV6-2 or TRBV6-3 and TRBJ1-2, with D hard to call. The CDR3 totals 14 residues. V was shortened by 4 bases and J by 8 bases, with 17 bases between the two germline ends. Germline CDR1 is MNHEY and CDR2 is SVGEGT. As DNA, the CDR3 is TGTGCCAGCAGTTCCCGGAGCAGCCTGGGCGGCTACACCTTC. Translating it yields CASSSRSSLGGYTF.

The genes are TRBV5-4 and TRBJ2-5; 7 bases are a match to TRBD2. CDR1 SGHNT and CDR2 YYREEE come from the germline V gene (reference sequence). Trimming cost V 6 bases and J 1 base; bases outside gene matches: 3. This CDR3 contains 13 residues. CDR3 in DNA: TGTGCCAGCAAGGGAGGGTCCCAAGAGACCCAGTACTTC. Encoded protein: CASKGGSQETQYF.

The rearrangement links TRBV7-6 to TRBJ2-1; D ambiguous. This CDR3 is 16 amino acids long. V was pared by 8 bases and J by 3 bases, with 20 bases between. CDR1 SGHVS and CDR2 FNYEAQ come from the germline V gene. CDR3 sequence: CASPPTGGGDYNEQFF. For the CDR3, the DNA is TGTGCCAGCCCGCCGACGGGTGGCGGAGACTACAATGAGCAGTTCTTC.

V gene TRBV20-1 combines with J gene TRBJ2-5; 7 positions match TRBD2. This CDR3 is 15 amino acids long. J lost 5 bases, V lost 5 bases, and 14 bases had no gene match. Germline loops: CDR1 DFQATT, CDR2 SNEGSKA (reference sequence). The CDR3: CSADGVGEGRETQYF. For the CDR3, the DNA is TGCAGTGCTGATGGGGTCGGGGAGGGCCGGGAGACCCAGTACTTC.